This section outlines one TCR beta chain sequence together with its context. What this receptor recognizes is not known. Base-call qualities are not available, and no considerably larger clone is one nucleotide away. Participants in the prospective study were enrolled through a virtual design, were aged roughly 18 to 100 years, and lived in approximately 24 United States geographic areas. Cohort assignment in the prospective study relied on participant-reported clinical history from a screening survey and a study questionnaire. ImmuneRACE Cohort 3 recovered participants were defined by two consecutive negative NP/OP PCR tests, healthcare professional clearance, or symptom resolution. Each participant in the prospective study had whole blood, serum and a nasopharyngeal or oropharyngeal swab collected by mobile phlebotomists. Prospective study participants could optionally give additional blood draws and questionnaires over an approximately two-month period. Before DNA extraction, blood samples from the prospective study were shipped at room temperature or frozen.

This entry comes from a study of blood T cell repertoires in COVID-19 (TCRdb year 2020). Regarding the complete study: Collaborator samples came from the United States, Italy and Spain and covered acute and convalescent phases of COVID-19. The repertoires were released in a freely available public database intended as a resource for research on the immune response to SARS-CoV-2. Sample metadata almost always included a de-identified subject ID, COVID-19 status, age in years and sex. The material from the prospective study consisted of cDNA or gDNA derived from T cells, B-cell-depleted T cells, or PBMCs. Samples were obtained from the ongoing ImmuneRACE study (first 160 participants) and from over 1,000 subjects provided by 6 global collaborators. Subjects who had been exposed to COVID-19, were actively infected with it, or had recovered from it provided the deeply sampled blood TCRbeta repertoires that made up the dataset. Where available, HLA class I and class II types were obtained from metadata supplied by the sample provider rather than from assay-based typing. Broad study findings and their caveats: The quantity of clinical and demographic metadata differed by source and by participant and was supplied without curation.

TCRbeta CDR3 regions were amplified from genomic DNA using the immunoSEQ Assay, a bias-controlled multiplex PCR. Per the original workflow: The number of nucleated cells in each sample was estimated by amplification of reference gene primers within the assay. To quantify the absolute abundance of each unique TCRbeta CDR3 rearrangement, sequence reads were collapsed and filtered. For each sample, productive Simpson clonality was calculated by taking the square root of Simpson's diversity index across productive rearrangements. TCRdb retrieved this table from immuneACCESS and kept in-frame rearrangements only. Not all clones are present; in checked studies, unresolved V genes account for under half, and no reason is known for the remainder. The V and J calls and clone size are taken from that table; D and trimming were inferred from the DNA. Counted in this sample were 280,000 or so clones; roughly 85% of them appeared once. The ten top clones hold 6% to 7% of the sample.

The CDR3, from cysteine to phenylalanine, totals 15 residues. Just CDR3 DNA is preserved here, 45 bases in frame from base 1. V is pared back by 0 bases and J by 6 bases, with 14 bases lying between the germline termini. Based on the germline V gene, the CDR1 and CDR2 sequences are LGHNA and YSLEER. The TCR originated in a woman in her thirties or forties who had recovered from COVID-19. Material: PBMCs or T cells enriched from blood (not recorded which). Here the chain combines TRBV4-3 and TRBJ1-2, with the D gene too uncertain to name. The sequenced DNA: TGCGCCAGCAGCCAAGAGGGCATGAAGTTTAATGGCTACACCTTC. Its translation reads: CASSQEGMKFNGYTF.